A selection of T cell receptor beta chains follows, all from one sample in a study of blood T cell repertoires in COVID-19. Sequencing used immunoSEQ multiplex PCR; TCRdb keeps in-frame clones, though not all of them. The sample records about 310,000 clones, about 87% being singletons. The sequencing input was PBMCs or T cells enriched from blood (not recorded which). These receptors came from a woman between 18 and 29 years old who had recovered from COVID-19. Each CDR3 is given with its conserved first and last residue. D genes are given only for firm matches. Part of the rows lack a size; the others show once, few, many or a class for expanded clones.

-	TRBJ2-5	TRBV4-2	TRBD2	TGTGCCAGCAGCCACCCGACTACTAGCGGGGAAGAGACCCAGTACTTC	CASSHPTTSGEETQYF
-	TRBJ1-2	TRBV7-9	TRBD1	TGTGCCAGCAGCTTTTCAGGGGGCGATGGCGGCTACACCTTC	CASSFSGGDGGYTF
-	TRBJ1-1	TRBV30	-	TGTGCCTGGACAAAACAGGGGAACACTGAAGCTTTCTTT	CAWTKQGNTEAFF
-	TRBJ1-4	TRBV3-1/TRBV3-2	-	TGTGCCAGCAGCCGGGAGGGCAGGGGTTTTGGAAAACTGTTTTTT	CASSREGRGFGKLFF
-	TRBJ1-1	TRBV10-1	-	TGCGCCAGCAGTGAGGGAACCTTGGAGGCGAGGGTCGAAGCTTTCTTT	CASSEGTLEARVEAFF
-	TRBJ1-5	TRBV5-1	TRBD1	TGCGCCAGCAGCCCCACAGGGGTGAAGGGAGATCAGCCCCAGCATTTT	CASSPTGVKGDQPQHF
once	TRBJ1-6	TRBV19	-	TGTGCCAGTAGTATAGGACAGAGCTATAATTCACCCCTCCACTTT	CASSIGQSYNSPLHF
-	TRBJ1-2	TRBV9	TRBD1	TGTGCCAGCAGCGGACAGGGATATGGCTACACCTTC	CASSGQGYGYTF
-	TRBJ2-7	TRBV28	-	TGTGCCAGCAGTTTAGCTCTGTCGGGCTACGAGCAGTACTTC	CASSLALSGYEQYF
-	TRBJ2-3	TRBV6-5	-	TGTGCCAGCAGTTACACGACAGTCACAGATACGCAGTATTTT	CASSYTTVTDTQYF
-	TRBJ2-7	TRBV28	TRBD1	TGTGCCAGCAAGACAGGGGGCATTTACGAGCAGTACTTC	CASKTGGIYEQYF
-	TRBJ1-2	TRBV4-2	-	TGTGCCAGCAGCCTTAGGGGAAATCGTGGCTACACCTTC	CASSLRGNRGYTF
-	TRBJ2-1	TRBV5-1	-	TGCGCCAGCAGCTCAGGCAGGGGCGGGTCCTACAATGAGCAGTTCTTC	CASSSGRGGSYNEQFF
-	TRBJ1-5	TRBV10-3	-	TGTGCCACCCTTTACTCGACGGACTCCCCCCAGCATTTT	CATLYSTDSPQHF
-	TRBJ2-7	TRBV27	TRBD1	TGTGCCAGCAGTTTATCGTGGGACAGGGGGAACGAGCAGTACTTC	CASSLSWDRGNEQYF
few	TRBJ1-2	TRBV28	-	TGTGCCAGCAGCACCACAGGGTCCGGCTATGGCTACACCTTC	CASSTTGSGYGYTF
-	TRBJ2-1	TRBV10-1	-	TGCGCCACCAAAAGTCTAGGGACTGGCGCCTCCGAGTTCTACAATGAGCAGTTCTTC	CATKSLGTGASEFYNEQFF
-	TRBJ1-1	TRBV19	TRBD1	TGTGCCAGTAGCCCTTGGGGACAGGGGACCACTGAAGCTTTCTTT	CASSPWGQGTTEAFF
-	TRBJ1-2	TRBV5-1	-	TGCGCCAGCAGCGCCGGACAGTATAAAGTAGACTATGGCTACACCTTC	CASSAGQYKVDYGYTF